The following is a T cell receptor (beta chain) sequence with its context. Its target is not known. Amplified material comprised TCR beta CDR3 regions derived from RNA transcripts. First-round RT-PCR used HTBI primers; second-round multiplex PCR followed. TCRdb re-called the multiplex PCR reads with MiXCR, one entry per CDR3 protein. Counted here are about 500,000 distinct CDR3 sequences, about 15% occurring once; the ten biggest clones make up over 7.5%. This sample was included in a study of Graves' ophthalmopathy and Graves' hyperthyroidism. Study information: Before any treatment, peripheral blood was taken at the initial diagnosis. Notes on the study in general: Researchers report that a 13-signature model separated ophthalmopathy from stable hyperthyroidism, posting 87.88% sensitivity and 75% to 84% specificity. A majority of expanded thyroid clonotypes exceeding 0.001 frequency were likewise present in blood.

A diagnosis was made from clinical symptoms together with serum thyroxine, TRAb, thyroid ultrasound and orbital computed tomography. The V segment lost 3 bases and the J segment 4 bases; nucleotides outside the gene matches: 4. The CDR3 runs 14 residues. From germline, CDR1 is MDHEN and CDR2 SYDVKM. The sequence was obtained from a woman in her 30s with Graves' ophthalmopathy. Sequenced: blood. The J gene is TRBJ1-2, the V gene TRBV28; 8 bases are a match to TRBD1. The CDR3 sequence is CASSFRTGFYGYTF. The CDR3 DNA reads as TGTGCCAGCAGTTTTAGGACAGGGTTCTATGGCTACACCTTC.